This TCR beta chain was identified during a study of T-cell reconstitution after alpha-beta-depleted transplantation in children. Study-wide results and caveats: Newly generated T cells supplied most T-cell counts and diversity one year post-transplant.

Library preparation (for TCRbeta) was performed with unique molecular identifiers. TCRdb redid the calling of the PCR reads with MiXCR, one entry per CDR3 protein. There are 250,000 to 400,000 distinct CDR3 sequences in the sample; more than 20% occur only once, and approximately 10% lies in the top ten. Worth noting for this clonotype: Its antigen is still unknown.

The CDR3 extends over 11 amino acids. V and J are TRBV21-1 and TRBJ2-3. TRBV21-1 has pseudogene status. The sequence was collected from a male patient aged 5 to 17 who had a stem cell transplant for acute lymphoblastic leukemia, so the T cells may come from the graft donor. This sample comprised PBMCs, mostly from graft donor cells, obtained 180 days after TCRalphabeta/CD19-depleted stem cell transplant. CDR3 bases: TGTGCCAGCAGCACTTACGAAGCGCAGTATTTT. Protein sequence: CASSTYEAQYF.